The entry below describes one T cell receptor beta chain. Its target is unknown. A much larger clone sits a single nucleotide away, making a read error possible. Without the conserved terminal phenylalanine or tryptophan, this CDR3 likely stems from a read error. For bulk TCR libraries, previously described methods and listed TCR primers were used. TCRdb re-analysed the PCR reads in MiXCR, keeping a single row per CDR3 protein. Of around 480,000 distinct CDR3 sequences detected, under 30% appear once; the ten largest clones hold approximately 0.8%. The CDR3 has 13 residues. From germline, CDR1 is SEHNR and CDR2 FQNEAQ (reference sequence). The V end lost 8 bases, the J end lost 4 bases, and 11 bases lay between the germline ends. These data are taken from a study of molecular identifiers for immune sequencing clone quantification. General observations from the study: Whereas clones above 20 RNA copies held under 1% of naive-cell molecules, they held over 97% of effector molecules. Detecting spiked Jurkat TCR RNA from one cell among about 910,000 naive cells was reportedly possible.

The rearrangement joins TRBV7-9 to TRBJ2-2; D gene unclear. The sequence came from a human donor in good health. Some libraries in this study had Jurkat cell RNA spiked in. The specimen sequenced was naive CD8+ T cells from blood, with Jurkat cell RNA spiked in. Subset described: FACS-sorted CD8+CD4-CCR7+CD45RA+ naive T cells. The CDR3 spells CASCVEITGELFL. DNA for the CDR3: TGTGCCAGCTGCGTAGAAATCACCGGGGAGCTGTTTTTA.